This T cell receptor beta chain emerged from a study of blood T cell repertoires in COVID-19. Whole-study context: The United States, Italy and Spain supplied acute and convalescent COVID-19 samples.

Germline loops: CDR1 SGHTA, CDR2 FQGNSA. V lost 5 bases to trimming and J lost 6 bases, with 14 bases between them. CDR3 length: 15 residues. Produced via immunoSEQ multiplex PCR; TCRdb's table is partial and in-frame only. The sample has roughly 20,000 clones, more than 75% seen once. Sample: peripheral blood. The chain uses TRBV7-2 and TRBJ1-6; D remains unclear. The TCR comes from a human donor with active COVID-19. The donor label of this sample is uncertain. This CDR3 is CASSPDGYTNSPLHF. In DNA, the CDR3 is TGTGCCAGCAGCCCCGACGGGTACACTAATTCACCCCTCCACTTT.